This TCR beta chain was sequenced during a study of blood T cell repertoires in COVID-19. Measured with immunoSEQ multiplex PCR; TCRdb has only the in-frame clones, and not every one. The sample yields 200,000 to 250,000 clones, just over 85% seen once. Participants, roughly 18 to 90 years old, spanned about 26 US areas. Germline V CDR1 and CDR2: SQVTM, ANQGSEA. The CDR3 runs 13 residues. V was trimmed by 6 bases and J by 3 bases, leaving 15 bases between them. The sequenced sample consisted of PBMCs or T cells enriched from blood (not recorded which). The J gene is TRBJ2-7, the V gene TRBV29-1; a weak D match, TRBD1 (6 bases). The TCR was taken from a woman aged 40-49 years with acute COVID-19. The CDR3 region is CSVQDRKNYEQYF. The CDR3 region has the DNA TGCAGCGTCCAGGACAGAAAGAACTACGAGCAGTACTTC.